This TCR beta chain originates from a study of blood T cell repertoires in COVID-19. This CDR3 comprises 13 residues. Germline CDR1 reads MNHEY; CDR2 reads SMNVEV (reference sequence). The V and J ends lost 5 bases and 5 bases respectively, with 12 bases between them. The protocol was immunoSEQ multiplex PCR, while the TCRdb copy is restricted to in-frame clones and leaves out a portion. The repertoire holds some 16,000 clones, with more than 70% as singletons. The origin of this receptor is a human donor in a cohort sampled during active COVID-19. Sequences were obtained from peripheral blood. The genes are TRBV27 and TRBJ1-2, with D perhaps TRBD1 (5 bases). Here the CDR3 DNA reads TGTGCCAGCAGTCCCTCGGCAGGGTATGGCTACACCTTC. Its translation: CASSPSAGYGYTF.